A selection of T cell receptor beta chains follows, all from one sample in a study of control samples from healthy donors and cancer patients. Data came from immunoSEQ multiplex PCR; TCRdb stores just in-frame clones and leaves some out. The profile shows 150,000 to 200,000 clones, nearly 90% of them singletons. The sequencing input was blood. Receptors originate from a woman aged 45-65 years in good health. Both conserved end residues are part of each CDR3. Some rows have no size entry. The others give once, few or many, or a class for an expanded clone.

clone_size v_call cdr3_aa
NA TRBV28 CASSPVWGRGTGELFF
NA TRBV4-1 CASSQIVRSAEAQYF
NA TRBV5-1 CASRGSTGGGSPLHF
NA TRBV11-2 CASSLSGSNQPQHF
NA TRBV7-3 CASSPLGGTQYF
NA TRBV4-1 CASSQVGGELFF
NA TRBV28 CASSTPAGPFYEQYF
NA TRBV5-6 CASSSDENTQYF
once TRBV6-2/TRBV6-3 CASSYGGQGGGQPQHF
NA TRBV15 CATSRDRVYQPQHF
NA TRBV2 CASRIEGGNQPQHF
NA TRBV28 CASSLLGGGDEKLFF
NA TRBV29-1 CSVKRGGGNTGELFF
NA TRBV21-1 CASSAPLEADQPQHF
NA TRBV28 CASSWTVLSNQPQHF
NA TRBV9 CASSGSGTADGNEQFF
once TRBV5-1 CASSLEAGGYTEAFF
NA TRBV2 CASSGTGGYNEQFF
NA TRBV11-2 CASSTPGDAYGYTF
NA TRBV2 CASRRERGSGNTIYF
NA TRBV6-5 CASSSPTSGNSYEQYF
NA TRBV27 CASSSQGRGEAFF
NA TRBV10-3 CAARAGWGTEAFF
NA TRBV4-3 CASSQDYSGRSYEQYF
NA TRBV7-2 CASSLLASSMKTQYF
NA TRBV28 CASSFRDGIYSGNTIYF
NA TRBV11-2 CASSFGQAYEQYF
NA TRBV19 CAASGRETVTGELFF
NA TRBV6-5 CASRTLQGAYEQYF
NA TRBV7-2 CASSLSRGGNTIYF
NA TRBV7-9 CASSLASQGMLAFF
once TRBV2 CASSGNRAYTGELFF
NA TRBV27 CASSAMTGGSYNEQFF
NA TRBV3-1/TRBV3-2 CASSLTTGELFF
NA TRBV28 CASTLTSGGVNEQFF
NA TRBV6-5 CASTKTGQETQYF
NA TRBV6-1 CASSEKGLLPGANVLTF
NA TRBV18 CASSPPSGGRQETQYF
NA TRBV28 CASSLFTGRYGYTF
NA TRBV6-1 CASSEPQTDEQYF
NA TRBV9 CASSLEGSGANVLTF
NA TRBV7-2 CASSLGSSGRTDTQYF
NA TRBV7-3 CASSLTSDEQFF
NA TRBV2 CASSFQGFDQPQHF
NA TRBV7-9 CASSHGGMNQPQHF
NA TRBV7-2 CASTPGHTNTEAFF
NA TRBV29-1 CSVMVRAGASYTF
NA TRBV4-2 CASSQEEAASSYNEQFF
NA TRBV20-1 CSASGTERGYTF
NA TRBV27 CASSLTRGSGEKLFF
NA TRBV11-2 CASSSTGRYGYTF
NA TRBV25-1 CASSEDRGYEQYF
NA TRBV29-1 CSVVSTRGYTF
NA TRBV9 CASSPRDRGFHNEQFF
NA TRBV7-3 CASSPGGAVDTQYF